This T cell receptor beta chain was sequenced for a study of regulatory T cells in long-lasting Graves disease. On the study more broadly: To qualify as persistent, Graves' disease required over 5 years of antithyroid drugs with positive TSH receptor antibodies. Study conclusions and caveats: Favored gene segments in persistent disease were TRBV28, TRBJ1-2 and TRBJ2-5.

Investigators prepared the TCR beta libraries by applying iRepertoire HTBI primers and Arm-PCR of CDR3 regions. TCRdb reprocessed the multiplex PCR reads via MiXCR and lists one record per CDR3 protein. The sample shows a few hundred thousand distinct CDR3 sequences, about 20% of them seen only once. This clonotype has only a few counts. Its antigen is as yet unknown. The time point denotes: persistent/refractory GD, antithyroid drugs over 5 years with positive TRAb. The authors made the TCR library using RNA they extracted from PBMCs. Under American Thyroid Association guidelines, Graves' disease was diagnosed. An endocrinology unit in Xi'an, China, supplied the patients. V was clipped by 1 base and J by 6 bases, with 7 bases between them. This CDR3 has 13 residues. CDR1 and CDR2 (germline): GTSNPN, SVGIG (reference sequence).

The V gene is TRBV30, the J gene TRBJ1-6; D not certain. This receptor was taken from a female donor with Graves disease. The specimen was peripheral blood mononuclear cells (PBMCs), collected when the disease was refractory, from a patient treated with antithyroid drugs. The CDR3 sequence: CAWSDGFNSPLHF. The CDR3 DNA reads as TGTGCCTGGAGTGACGGATTTAATTCACCCCTCCACTTT.